Listed below are T cell receptor beta chains from one sample, sequenced in a study of blood T cells in healthy people across ages. TCRdb independently ran MiXCR on the 5' RACE reads; one entry per CDR3 protein. The table has approximately 670,000 distinct CDR3 sequences, around 43% seen once. Specimen: blood. These receptor sequences come from an older man in good health. Each CDR3 is given with its conserved first and last residue. D genes are given only for firm matches. Size tells how often a clone was seen (once, few, many) or the class of an expanded clone, and some rows leave it out.

j_call d_call clone_size v_call cdr3_nt cdr3_aa
TRBJ2-5 TRBD1 . TRBV24-1 TGTGCCACCAGTGAATCAGGGACAGGAAAAGAGACCCAGTACTTC CATSESGTGKETQYF
TRBJ1-2 . . TRBV7-9 TGTGCCAGCAGCTTATCAGGCGGACAGAACTATGGCTACACCTTC CASSLSGGQNYGYTF
TRBJ2-3 . . TRBV20-1 TGCAGTGCTACCCCACGTCAGGGGATCACAGATACGCAGTATTTT CSATPRQGITDTQYF
TRBJ1-6 TRBD1 . TRBV6-1 TGTGCCAGCAGTGGCCGGGACAGGGGGAATTCACCCCTCCACTTT CASSGRDRGNSPLHF
TRBJ2-5 . few TRBV9 TGTGCCAGCAGCTCCGGGACACTCCAAGAGACCCAGTACTTC CASSSGTLQETQYF
TRBJ1-2 TRBD1 . TRBV6-2/TRBV6-3 TGTGCCAGCAGCGAACCCGGACAGGGATTCTATGGCTACACCTTC CASSEPGQGFYGYTF
TRBJ2-3 . few TRBV6-4 TGTGCCAGCAGTGAGCAAAGGGGCTCAGATACGCAGTATTTT CASSEQRGSDTQYF
TRBJ2-7 . . TRBV9 TGTGCCAGCAGCGCATTCGGGGGTAGCTCCAATGAGCAGTACTTC CASSAFGGSSNEQYF
TRBJ2-2 . once TRBV7-2 TGTGCCAGCAGCTTGAGAACTAGCTCCATGAACACCGGGGAGCTGTTTTTT CASSLRTSSMNTGELFF
TRBJ2-5 . many TRBV5-1 TGCGCCAGCAGCCCACAGGAACAAGAGACCCAGTACTTC CASSPQEQETQYF
TRBJ2-3 . . TRBV11-2 TGTGCCAGCAGCCCCGGTTGGCCAGATACGCAGTATTTT CASSPGWPDTQYF